The rows below give T cell receptor beta chains drawn from one sample of a study of shared clonotypes between healthy human individuals. Method: immunoSEQ multiplex PCR; TCRdb's copy keeps in-frame clones and lacks some. The sample holds 2.3 million or so clones, approximately 93% seen once. Source material: naive CD4+ T cells from PBMCs. The receptors were gathered from a man between 18 and 35 years old in good health. Some clones in this sample may be carry-over from other donors' samples. The CDR3 runs from the conserved cysteine through the conserved F or W. Fields, in order: V gene, D gene, J gene, clone size, CDR3 DNA, CDR3 protein. D genes are given only for firm matches. Size is omitted from some rows. Given values are once, few, many or a class for expanded clones.

v_gene: TRBV4-1; d_gene: .; j_gene: TRBJ1-4; abundance: .; CDR3nt: TGCGCCAGCAGCCTCACCGGGACTGGTACAACTAATGAAAAACTGTTTTTT; CDR3aa: CASSLTGTGTTNEKLFF
v_gene: TRBV18; d_gene: .; j_gene: TRBJ2-1; abundance: once; CDR3nt: TGTGCCAGCTCACCACTTCGTCTTGAGCAGTTCTTC; CDR3aa: CASSPLRLEQFF
v_gene: TRBV4-1; d_gene: .; j_gene: TRBJ2-5; abundance: once; CDR3nt: TGCGCCAGCAGCCAAGACCAGACGGGGTACCAAGAGACCCAGTACTTC; CDR3aa: CASSQDQTGYQETQYF
v_gene: TRBV14; d_gene: .; j_gene: TRBJ2-7; abundance: once; CDR3nt: TGTGCCAGCAGCCAAGAACTAACCACCTACGAGCAGTACTTC; CDR3aa: CASSQELTTYEQYF
v_gene: TRBV18; d_gene: TRBD2; j_gene: TRBJ2-7; abundance: once; CDR3nt: TGTGCCAGCTTACCGGGGGGGAGCTCCTACGAGCAGTACTTC; CDR3aa: CASLPGGSSYEQYF
v_gene: TRBV7-8; d_gene: .; j_gene: TRBJ2-1; abundance: .; CDR3nt: TGTGCCAGCAGCTTAGAACGATACAATGAGCAGTTCTTC; CDR3aa: CASSLERYNEQFF
v_gene: TRBV7-6; d_gene: TRBD2; j_gene: TRBJ2-3; abundance: .; CDR3nt: TGTGCCAGCAGCTTAGCGACTAGCGGGACCACAGATACGCAGTATTTT; CDR3aa: CASSLATSGTTDTQYF
v_gene: TRBV11-1; d_gene: .; j_gene: TRBJ2-2; abundance: .; CDR3nt: TGTGCCAGCAGCTTGGTGGGGGTTCGGACCGGGGAGCTGTTTTTT; CDR3aa: CASSLVGVRTGELFF
v_gene: TRBV2; d_gene: TRBD1; j_gene: TRBJ1-1; abundance: .; CDR3nt: TGTGCCAGCAGCCAGGGGGCTGAGACTGAAGCTTTCTTT; CDR3aa: CASSQGAETEAFF
v_gene: TRBV28; d_gene: TRBD1; j_gene: TRBJ1-2; abundance: .; CDR3nt: TGTGCCACACCAGCCGCCGGGACAGTTGGCTACACCTTC; CDR3aa: CATPAAGTVGYTF
v_gene: TRBV5-4; d_gene: TRBD1; j_gene: TRBJ1-2; abundance: .; CDR3nt: TGTGCCAGCAGCTTCGGACAGGGGTATGGCTACACCTTC; CDR3aa: CASSFGQGYGYTF
v_gene: TRBV28; d_gene: .; j_gene: TRBJ1-5; abundance: .; CDR3nt: TGTGCCAGCGATCTACAGGATCAGCCCCAGCATTTT; CDR3aa: CASDLQDQPQHF
v_gene: TRBV19; d_gene: TRBD2; j_gene: TRBJ2-3; abundance: .; CDR3nt: TGTGCCAGTAGTATAGGGGGCCCCGGGACTAGCGGCACAGATACGCAGTATTTT; CDR3aa: CASSIGGPGTSGTDTQYF
v_gene: TRBV11-2; d_gene: .; j_gene: TRBJ1-2; abundance: .; CDR3nt: TGTGCCAGCAGCCAGGTCGGGGGCACAGTTAACTATGGCTACACCTTC; CDR3aa: CASSQVGGTVNYGYTF
v_gene: TRBV7-8; d_gene: TRBD2; j_gene: TRBJ2-7; abundance: .; CDR3nt: TGTGCCAGCAGCTTAGCGGGCGGAGCGGGAGGCCCGCGCGAGCAGTACTTC; CDR3aa: CASSLAGGAGGPREQYF
v_gene: TRBV7-2; d_gene: .; j_gene: TRBJ2-1; abundance: .; CDR3nt: TGTGCCAGCAGCTTAGCGGGAGGATTCTACAATGAGCAGTTCTTC; CDR3aa: CASSLAGGFYNEQFF
v_gene: TRBV30; d_gene: .; j_gene: TRBJ2-7; abundance: .; CDR3nt: TGTGCCTCCTCCCGGGCTTACGAGCAGTACTTC; CDR3aa: CASSRAYEQYF
v_gene: TRBV7-2; d_gene: .; j_gene: TRBJ2-7; abundance: .; CDR3nt: TGTGCCAGCAGCCTGTTGGGACATCCCTACGAGCAGTACTTC; CDR3aa: CASSLLGHPYEQYF
v_gene: TRBV7-9; d_gene: .; j_gene: TRBJ2-1; abundance: .; CDR3nt: TGTGCCAGCAGCTTAGAGCTAGGTGAGCAGTTCTTC; CDR3aa: CASSLELGEQFF
v_gene: TRBV27; d_gene: TRBD2; j_gene: TRBJ2-3; abundance: .; CDR3nt: TGTGCCAGCAGTTACCAGTGGCTAGCGGGAGTAGGACAGTATTTT; CDR3aa: CASSYQWLAGVGQYF
v_gene: TRBV4-1; d_gene: .; j_gene: TRBJ1-1; abundance: .; CDR3nt: TGCGCCAGCAGCCAAGTCTCGGGAGCACGGGAAGCTTTCTTT; CDR3aa: CASSQVSGAREAFF
v_gene: TRBV5-8; d_gene: .; j_gene: TRBJ2-1; abundance: .; CDR3nt: TGTGCCAGCAGCCGTACCGAACTAGGGCCATTCTCCTACAATGAGCAGTTCTTC; CDR3aa: CASSRTELGPFSYNEQFF
v_gene: TRBV6-5; d_gene: .; j_gene: TRBJ2-1; abundance: once; CDR3nt: TGTGCCAGCAGTTTGGGGGTAGAGAATGAGCAGTTCTTC; CDR3aa: CASSLGVENEQFF